One and the same sample provided the 8 T cell receptor beta chains below, sequenced in a study of blood T cells in healthy people across ages. For the second PCR, which ran for about 6 to 11 cycles, a sample-barcoded 5' primer and a J-beta primer mix were used. TCRdb ran MiXCR on the 5' RACE reads and lists one entry per CDR3 protein. Altogether under 2,000,000 distinct CDR3 sequences are present, 49% being singletons, with the ten largest covering approximately 2.1%. Sequenced: blood. The receptors originated from a woman aged 35 to 49 in good health.

This clonotype was recorded only once. V usage is TRBV6-1 and J usage is TRBJ2-3; 10 bases agree with TRBD2. The germline V gene encodes CDR1 MNHNS and CDR2 SASEGT. The ends lost 5 bases at V and 7 bases at J; junction bases unmatched: 18. The CDR3 extends over 18 amino acids. CDR3 in amino acids: CASSRTPSSGGTQNTQYF. The DNA of the CDR3 is TGTGCCAGCAGTCGGACCCCTTCTAGCGGGGGCACTCAAAATACGCAGTATTTT.

This sequence joins TRBV12-3 or TRBV12-4 and TRBJ2-7; 9 nucleotides agree with TRBD1. The CDR3 extends over 15 amino acids. Trimming cost V 7 bases and J 12 bases; bases outside gene matches: 19. This CDR3 reads CASTSTGGTERGRYF. CDR3 bases: TGTGCCAGCACCTCGACAGGGGGGACTGAGAGGGGCAGGTACTTC.

This chain links TRBV6-1 with TRBJ1-4, with TRBD1 identical over 7 bases. V gave up 5 bases and J gave up 3 bases; unmatched junction bases: 0. CDR3 length: 13 residues. The V gene's germline CDR1 is MNHNS and CDR2 SASEGT. CDR3 bases: TGTGCCAGCAGTACAGGGGCTAATGAAAAACTGTTTTTT. Amino acid sequence: CASSTGANEKLFF.

The chain recombines TRBV28 with TRBJ1-2, with 10 bases fitting TRBD1. The V gene's germline CDR1 is MDHEN and CDR2 SYDVKM. After removal of 6 bases from V and 3 bases from J, the junction contained 13 bases not matched to a gene. The CDR3 covers 17 residues. CDR3 coding DNA: TGTGCCAGCAGCCCCGGACAGGGGGGCCATATAGACTATGGCTACACCTTC. The encoded protein is CASSPGQGGHIDYGYTF.

V and J are TRBV12-5 and TRBJ1-2; 7 bases are a match to TRBD1. The CDR3 totals 14 residues. The junction had 7 bases not matched to a gene; V was cut back by 4 bases and J by 5 bases. Germline loops: CDR1 LGHNT, CDR2 FRNRAP. CDR3 protein: CASGSEGAEYGYTF. CDR3 nucleotide sequence: TGTGCTAGTGGTTCGGAGGGGGCCGAATATGGCTACACCTTC.

There are a few counts of this clonotype. J is TRBJ2-1 and V is TRBV28; no definite D call. Germline loops: CDR1 MDHEN, CDR2 SYDVKM. Trimming removed 6 bases at V and 7 bases at J, with 7 bases between. This CDR3 region has 11 residues. The DNA for the CDR3 is TGTGCCAGCAGGAGCTGGAATGAGCAGTTCTTC. Amino acids: CASRSWNEQFF.

The rearrangement joins TRBV28 to TRBJ2-5; 8 bases match TRBD2. CDR1 is MDHEN, CDR2 SYDVKM, per germline. With V trimmed by 5 bases and J by 11 bases, 22 bases remained unmatched. The CDR3 runs 17 residues. CDR3 in amino acids: CASSPLISGVRIDEQYF. The CDR3 bases are TGTGCCAGCAGTCCCCTCATTAGCGGGGTTAGGATAGATGAGCAGTACTTC.

A few counts support this clonotype. The V and J genes are TRBV29-1 and TRBJ1-5, with 8 bases identical to TRBD1. Germline trimming cut 7 bases from V and 7 bases from J; bases unmatched to any gene: 9. CDR3 length equals 13 residues. Germline V gives CDR1 SQVTM, CDR2 ANQGSEA. In DNA, the CDR3 is TGCAGCGCCGTACAGGGGGAAGGCCAGCCCCAGCATTTT. It encodes CSAVQGEGQPQHF.